This T cell receptor (beta chain) is drawn from a study of blood T cell repertoires in COVID-19. Here immunoSEQ multiplex PCR was the method, and the copy in TCRdb shows in-frame clones only, minus some. The table includes about 190,000 clones, around nine tenths detected once. This clonotype originated in a man aged 40-49 years with acute or convalescent COVID-19. The sequenced sample was peripheral blood.

The DNA of the CDR3 is TGTGCCAGCAGCCCCGACCAGGTGGATGGCTACACCTTC. It encodes CASSPDQVDGYTF. The chain links TRBV6-5 to TRBJ1-2, with unresolved D. The germline V gene has CDR1 MNHEY and CDR2 SVGAGI. This CDR3 contains 13 residues. Deletions cut 6 bases from V and 6 bases from J, with 14 bases between.